This record covers a single T cell receptor (beta chain). Its target antigen remains unknown. One base away there is no much larger clone; base qualities are not given. The data were obtained in a study of blood T cell repertoires in COVID-19 (TCRdb year 2020). Concerning the study at large: Samples from collaborators originated in the United States, Italy and Spain and spanned both the acute and convalescent phases of COVID-19. The prospective study material was composed of cDNA or gDNA derived from T cells, B-cell-depleted T cells, or PBMCs. The repertoires were released in a freely available public database intended as a resource for research on the immune response to SARS-CoV-2. A de-identified subject ID, COVID-19 status, age in years and sex were almost always included in the sample metadata. Where available, HLA class I and class II types were taken from metadata supplied by the sample provider and were not determined by assay-based typing. Deeply sampled blood TCRbeta repertoires from subjects exposed to, actively infected with, or recovered from COVID-19 were included in the dataset. Samples came from the ongoing ImmuneRACE study (first 160 participants) plus 1,254 subjects from 6 global collaborators. Points the paper makes about the study in general: Clinical and demographic metadata were provided uncurated, with the amount varying by source and participant.

Collaborating institutions collected whole blood in K2EDTA tubes following their own protocols. For TCRbeta analysis, collaborator samples were shipped as frozen whole blood, as isolated PBMCs, or as DNA extracted from either sample type. The immunoSEQ Assay, a bias-controlled multiplex PCR, was used to amplify TCRbeta CDR3 regions from genomic DNA. As for the original processing: Nucleated cell counts per sample were estimated from amplification of reference gene primers within the assay. To quantify the absolute abundance of each unique TCRbeta CDR3 rearrangement, sequence reads were collapsed and filtered. For each sample, productive Simpson clonality was calculated as the square root of Simpson's diversity index across productive rearrangements. TCRdb mirrors the immuneACCESS table, restricted to in-frame sequences. Some clones are absent from its copies; in checked studies, under half trace to an unresolved V gene, and the reason for the others is unknown. V and J calls and clone size are those listed in that table; D and trimming were worked out from the DNA. The sample table shows approximately 100,000 clones, and 85% to 90% are seen once. Less than 1.5% of the sample is in the top ten clones.

CDR1 SNHLY and CDR2 FYNNEI are derived from the germline V gene. Compared with germline, V lacks 6 bases and J lacks 6 bases; bases without a gene match: 6. The CDR3 covers 14 residues, taking in both the cysteine and the phenylalanine. The only DNA kept is the CDR3, 42 bases in frame from the first base. The receptor's source is a human donor in a cohort sampled during active COVID-19. The sequenced sample was peripheral blood. The chain is encoded by TRBV2 joined to TRBJ2-2; 8 bases in the junction line up with TRBD1. The CDR3 in this case is CASRQGARAGELFF. The nucleotides are TGTGCCAGCAGGCAGGGGGCGAGGGCCGGGGAGCTGTTTTTT.